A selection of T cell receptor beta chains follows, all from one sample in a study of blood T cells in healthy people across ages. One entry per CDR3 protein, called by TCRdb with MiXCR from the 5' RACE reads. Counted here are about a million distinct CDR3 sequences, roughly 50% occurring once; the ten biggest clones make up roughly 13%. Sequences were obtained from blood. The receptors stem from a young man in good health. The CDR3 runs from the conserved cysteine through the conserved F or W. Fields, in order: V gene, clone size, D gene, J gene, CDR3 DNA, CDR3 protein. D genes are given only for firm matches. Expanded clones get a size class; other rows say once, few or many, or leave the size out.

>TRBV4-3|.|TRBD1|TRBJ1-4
TGCGCCAGCAGCCAAGCGGAGTCAGGGGGGCGTGAAAAACTGTTTTTT
CASSQAESGGREKLFF
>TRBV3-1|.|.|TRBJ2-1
TGTGCCAGTAGTAGGGGGGCGAGCTCCTACAATGAGCAGTTCTTC
CASSRGASSYNEQFF
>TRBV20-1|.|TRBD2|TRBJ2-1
TGCAGTGCTAGTTTAGGGCGGGGGGGCTACAATGAGCAGTTCTTC
CSASLGRGGYNEQFF
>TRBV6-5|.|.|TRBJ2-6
TGTGCCAGCAGTTACACTGACTCTGGGGCCAACGTCCTGACTTTC
CASSYTDSGANVLTF
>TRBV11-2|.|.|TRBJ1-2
TGTGCCAGCAGCGGGACTCGGACAGTTGAAGGCTACACCTTC
CASSGTRTVEGYTF
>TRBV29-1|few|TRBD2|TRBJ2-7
TGCAGCGTTGAAGATGGCGCAAGACTAGCGGGAAAGTTCGAGCAGTACTTC
CSVEDGARLAGKFEQYF
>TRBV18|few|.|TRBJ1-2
TGTGCCAGCTCACCACGGACCGGGACCGAGTATGGCTACACCTTC
CASSPRTGTEYGYTF
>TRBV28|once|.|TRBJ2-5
TGTGCCAGCAGGACGTGGGAGACCCAGTACTTC
CASRTWETQYF
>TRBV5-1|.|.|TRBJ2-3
TGCGCCAGCAGCCTGACCGTTACCGGGACGGGAAGCACAGATACGCAGTATTTT
CASSLTVTGTGSTDTQYF
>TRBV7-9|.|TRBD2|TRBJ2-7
TGTGCCAGCAGCAGCCGGGGGGATTATTACGAGCAGTACTTC
CASSSRGDYYEQYF
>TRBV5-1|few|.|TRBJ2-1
TGCGCCAGCAGCTGGCAGGGAGGCTCCTACAATGAGCAGTTCTTC
CASSWQGGSYNEQFF
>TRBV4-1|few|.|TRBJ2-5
TGCGCCAGCAGCCAACCACAAGAGACCCAGTACTTC
CASSQPQETQYF
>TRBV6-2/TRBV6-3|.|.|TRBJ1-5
TGTGCCAGCACCCTGACAGGAGGGTATAGCAATCAGCCCCAGCATTTT
CASTLTGGYSNQPQHF
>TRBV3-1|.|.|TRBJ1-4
TGTGCCAGCAGCCAAAGGTTGGGGAAACTGTTTTTT
CASSQRLGKLFF
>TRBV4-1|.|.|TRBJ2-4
TGCGCCAGCAGCCAAGAGGGTTCGGGTGTGGGAGGAAACATTCAGTACTTC
CASSQEGSGVGGNIQYF
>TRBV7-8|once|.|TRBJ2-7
TGTGCCAGCAGCGAGGGACACCCCACCTACGAGCAGTACTTC
CASSEGHPTYEQYF
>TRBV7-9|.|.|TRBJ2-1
TGTGCCAGCAGCTTAGAGGCTCGTGACAATGAGCAGTTCTTC
CASSLEARDNEQFF
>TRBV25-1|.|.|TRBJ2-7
TGTGCCAGCAGTGTGTCGTCTATCTACAATGAGCAGTACTTC
CASSVSSIYNEQYF
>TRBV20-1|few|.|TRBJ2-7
TGCAGTGCTAGAGATCCCCTTGGGTTCTACGAGCAGTACTTC
CSARDPLGFYEQYF
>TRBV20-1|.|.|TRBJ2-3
TGCAGTGCCCACCCCCCGACAGATACGCAGTATTTT
CSAHPPTDTQYF
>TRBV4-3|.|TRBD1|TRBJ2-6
TGCGCCAGCGCTACGGGACAGGGGTATTCTGGGGCCAACGTCCTGACTTTC
CASATGQGYSGANVLTF
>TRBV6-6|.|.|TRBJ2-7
TGTGCCAGCAGGCCCAGACTCTACGAGCAGTACTTC
CASRPRLYEQYF
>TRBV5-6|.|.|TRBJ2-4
TGTGCCAGCAGCTTGGGGACAAGCAAAAACATTCAGTACTTC
CASSLGTSKNIQYF
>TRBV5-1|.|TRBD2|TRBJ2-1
TGCGCCAGCGGCCCGGGACTAGCGGGGAACAATGAGCAGTTCTTC
CASGPGLAGNNEQFF
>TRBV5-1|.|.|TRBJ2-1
TGCGCCAGCAGCTTGGTAGTGGTCAATGAGCAGTTCTTC
CASSLVVVNEQFF
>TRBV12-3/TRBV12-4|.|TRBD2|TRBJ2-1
TGTGCCAGCAGCTCCACTAGCGGGGGGGCCTACTACAATGAGCAGTTCTTC
CASSSTSGGAYYNEQFF
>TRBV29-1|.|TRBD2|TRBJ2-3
TGCAGCAAAACAGCGGGGCCAGATACGCAGTATTTT
CSKTAGPDTQYF
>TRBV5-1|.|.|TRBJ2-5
TGCGCCAGCAGCTTGGGGGTTAGCGTTCACCAAGAGACCCAGTACTTC
CASSLGVSVHQETQYF
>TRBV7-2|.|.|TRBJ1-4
TGTGCCAGCAGCCTCCAGACAGGCCATAATGAAAAACTGTTTTTT
CASSLQTGHNEKLFF
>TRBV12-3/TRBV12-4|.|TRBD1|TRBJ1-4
TGTGCCAGCAGTCCCCCGGGACAGGACAATGAAAAACTGTTTTTT
CASSPPGQDNEKLFF
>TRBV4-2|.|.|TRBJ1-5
TGTGCCAGCAGCCAAGATAGTCAGGGGTCGGCTCAGCCCCAGCATTTT
CASSQDSQGSAQPQHF
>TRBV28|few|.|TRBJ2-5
TGTGCCAGCAGTCCTACAGGGAACACAGGAGAGACCCAGTACTTC
CASSPTGNTGETQYF
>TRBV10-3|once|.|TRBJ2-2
TGTGCCACGACCAGTGCGAACACCGGGGAGCTGTTTTTT
CATTSANTGELFF
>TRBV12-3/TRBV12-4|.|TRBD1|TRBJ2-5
TGTGCCAGCAGTTGGGACAGGGGAGACCAAGAGACCCAGTACTTC
CASSWDRGDQETQYF
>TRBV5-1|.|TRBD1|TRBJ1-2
TGCGCCAGCAGCTTGGGGCCAGGGGGTTCTAACTATGGCTACACCTTC
CASSLGPGGSNYGYTF
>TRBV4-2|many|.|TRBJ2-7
TGTGCCAGCAGCCAAGATCCCAGCAGCTCCTACGAGCAGTACTTC
CASSQDPSSSYEQYF
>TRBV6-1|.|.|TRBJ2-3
TGTGCCAGCAGTGACGAATTGGGGCCTCCCGATACGCAGTATTTT
CASSDELGPPDTQYF
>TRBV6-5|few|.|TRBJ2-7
TGTGCCAGCAGTTACCTTCCGGGTGGCACTCAATACGAGCAGTACTTC
CASSYLPGGTQYEQYF
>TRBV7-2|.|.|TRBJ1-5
TGTGCCAGCAGCTTACGCGGGCCCCAGCATTTT
CASSLRGPQHF
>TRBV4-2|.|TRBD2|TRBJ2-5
TGTGCCAGCAGCCGCCACCGGACAGGGACTAGCGGGGGGGTCCAAGAGACCCAGTACTTC
CASSRHRTGTSGGVQETQYF
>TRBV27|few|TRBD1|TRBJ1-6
TGTGCCAGCAGTTTGGGACAGACGGCTCCCCTCCACTTT
CASSLGQTAPLHF
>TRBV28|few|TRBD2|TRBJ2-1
TGTGCCAGCAGTGCCCTACTAGCGGGGGAGTTCAATGAGCAGTTCTTC
CASSALLAGEFNEQFF
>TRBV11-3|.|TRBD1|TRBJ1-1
TGTGCCAGCAGCTTAGGACAGGGGGGCGGTGAAGCTTTCTTT
CASSLGQGGGEAFF
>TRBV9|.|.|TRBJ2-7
TGTGCCAGCAGCCCAAGACTAGGGGCCTACGAGCAGTACTTC
CASSPRLGAYEQYF
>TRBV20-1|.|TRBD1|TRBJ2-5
TGCAGTGCTAGTTGGTTCTTGCGACAGGGGTCCTACAATGAGCAGTACTTC
CSASWFLRQGSYNEQYF
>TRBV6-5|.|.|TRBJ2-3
TGTGCCAGCCGGAAGGGGGATACGCAGTATTTT
CASRKGDTQYF
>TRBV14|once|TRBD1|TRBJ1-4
TGTGCCAGCAGCCACCAAATAGGGGACAGGGCCGAAAAACTGTTTTTT
CASSHQIGDRAEKLFF
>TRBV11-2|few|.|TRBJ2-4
TGTGCCAGCAGATCCCGACAAAACATTCAGTACTTC
CASRSRQNIQYF
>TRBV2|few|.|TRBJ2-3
TGTGCCAGCAGTGGTTTAGCGGACAGCACAGATACGCAGTATTTT
CASSGLADSTDTQYF
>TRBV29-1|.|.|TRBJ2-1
TGCAGCGTTGAGGTCTATGAGCAGTTCTTC
CSVEVYEQFF
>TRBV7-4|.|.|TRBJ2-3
TGTGCCAGCAGCCCCCCCGGACTGGACACAGATGCGCAGTATTTT
CASSPPGLDTDAQYF
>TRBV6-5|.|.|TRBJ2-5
TGTGCCAGCAGTTACCGGACGGTGCAGTACTTC
CASSYRTVQYF
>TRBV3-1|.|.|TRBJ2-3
TGTGCCAGCAGACTTAGCGGAATTAGCACAGATACGCAGTATTTT
CASRLSGISTDTQYF
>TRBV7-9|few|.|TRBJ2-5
TGTGCCAGCAGCTTCTCTAGGGCACTCCAAGAGACCCAGTACTTC
CASSFSRALQETQYF
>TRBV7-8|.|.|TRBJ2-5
TGTGCCAGCAGCTTAGACGGGACGAGGGGGACCCAGTACTTC
CASSLDGTRGTQYF
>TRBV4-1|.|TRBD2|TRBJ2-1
TGCGTCAGCAGCCAAGATCGTCGCGGGGGGTACAATGAGCAGTTCTTC
CVSSQDRRGGYNEQFF
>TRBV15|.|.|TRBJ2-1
TGTGCCACCACCAGATTGGCAGTCTACAATGAGCAGTTCTTC
CATTRLAVYNEQFF